The present T cell receptor (beta chain) was sequenced within a study of T cell responses to AZD1222 COVID-19 vaccine. Using immunoSEQ multiplex PCR, the repertoire was profiled, and TCRdb retains in-frame clones only, with some absent. The sample carries around 100,000 clones, around nine tenths recorded once. CDR1 is LNHDA and CDR2 is SQIVND in the germline V gene (reference sequence). This CDR3 spans 13 amino acids. V was trimmed by 8 bases and J by 0 bases, leaving 10 bases between them. This receptor was identified in an adult in good health. The chain links TRBV19 to TRBJ1-2; weak D call: TRBD1 (5 bases). The material was peripheral blood, obtained on day 0 of AZD1222 vaccination. CDR3 in amino acids: CASGGWSNYGYTF. The CDR3 coding sequence is TGTGCCAGTGGGGGATGGTCTAACTATGGCTACACCTTC.